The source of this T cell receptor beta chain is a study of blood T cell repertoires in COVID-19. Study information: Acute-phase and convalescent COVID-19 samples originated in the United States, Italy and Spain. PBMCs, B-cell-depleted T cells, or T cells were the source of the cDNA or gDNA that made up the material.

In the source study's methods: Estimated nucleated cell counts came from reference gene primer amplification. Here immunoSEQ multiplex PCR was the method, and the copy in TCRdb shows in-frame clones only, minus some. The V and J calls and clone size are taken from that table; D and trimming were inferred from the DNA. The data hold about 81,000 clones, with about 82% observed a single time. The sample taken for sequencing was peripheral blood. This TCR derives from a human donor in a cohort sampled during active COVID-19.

In DNA, the CDR3 is TGTGCCAGCTCACCAGACAGGGCTAGCGGGGAGCTGTTTTTT. This gives the protein CASSPDRASGELFF. V and J are TRBV18 and TRBJ2-2, with 7 bases aligning to TRBD1. CDR3 length: 14 residues. V lost 2 bases, J lost 7 bases, and 4 bases stayed unmatched. Germline V gene sequence: CDR1 KGHSH, CDR2 LQKENI.